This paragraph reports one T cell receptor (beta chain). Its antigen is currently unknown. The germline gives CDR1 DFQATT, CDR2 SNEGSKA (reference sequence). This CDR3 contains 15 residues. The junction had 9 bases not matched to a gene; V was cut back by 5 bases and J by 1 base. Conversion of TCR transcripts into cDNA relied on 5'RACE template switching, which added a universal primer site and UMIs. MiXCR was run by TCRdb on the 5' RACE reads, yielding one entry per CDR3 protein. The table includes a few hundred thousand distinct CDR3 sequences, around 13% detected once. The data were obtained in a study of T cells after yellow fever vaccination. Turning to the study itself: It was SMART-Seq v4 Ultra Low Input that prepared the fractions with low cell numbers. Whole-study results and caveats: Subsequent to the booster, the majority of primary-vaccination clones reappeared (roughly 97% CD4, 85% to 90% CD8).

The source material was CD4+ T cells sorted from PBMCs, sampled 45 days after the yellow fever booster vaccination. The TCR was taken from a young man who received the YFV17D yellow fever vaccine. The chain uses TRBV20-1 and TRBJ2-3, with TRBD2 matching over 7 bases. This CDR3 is CSAPRRERGTDTQYF. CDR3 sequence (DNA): TGCAGTGCTCCTAGGCGGGAGAGGGGCACAGATACGCAGTATTTT.